This TCR beta chain was sequenced in a study of T cell clonality in common variable immunodeficiency. Study findings and constraints: In common variable immunodeficiency, TCR beta chains reportedly carried fewer deletions and N-nucleotide insertions. CVID subjects shared fewer TCRbeta clones than healthy controls did.

The assay was immunoSEQ multiplex PCR, and TCRdb's table has in-frame clones only and misses some. The specimen has approximately 15,000 clones, none found just once. CDR1 and CDR2 from the germline V gene are SGHTA and FQGTGA. V was clipped by 2 bases and J by 4 bases; unmatched bases: 9. The CDR3 sequence is 17 residues long. Each donor provided about 4.5 to 8.5 ml of heparinized whole blood. This clone has just a few counts. Its antigen is unknown. The read terminates 3 residues ahead of where the CDR3 ends, so the germline J gene completes it. This sequence joins TRBV7-3 and TRBJ2-1; TRBD2 matches 9 bases. Material: peripheral blood mononuclear cells. The receptor was isolated from a human donor with common variable immunodeficiency. The sequenced CDR3 bases are TGTGCCAGCAGCTTATCCCACGGGGGACTAGCTTACAATGAG. As protein: CASSLSHGGLAYNE. The entire CDR3 is CASSLSHGGLAYNEQFF.